One and the same sample provided the 2 T cell receptor beta chains below, sequenced in a study of post-analysis software for immune sequencing data. Study-wide points: The study found TRBV5-6, TRBV5-1 and TRBV20-1 among 4 or 5 TRBV segments more frequent in patients than controls.

These receptors are not linked to any known antigen. Built from TCR beta cDNA, the libraries had unique molecular identifiers in them. TCRdb recomputed calls from the PCR reads with MiXCR, one row per CDR3 protein. Among roughly 670,000 distinct CDR3 sequences listed, more than 50% were seen once. What was sequenced was blood. All receptors come from a girl aged 2 to 10 with multiple sclerosis.

For the CDR3, the DNA is TGTGCCAGCAGCTCGGAGGGCCGGAGCACAGATACGCAGTATTTT. This encodes CASSSEGRSTDTQYF. The V call is TRBV5-4, the J call TRBJ2-3, with a weak D call TRBD2 (6 bases). Germline CDR1 and CDR2: SGHNT and YYREEE (reference sequence). This CDR3 contains 15 residues. The V and J ends lost 3 bases and 0 bases respectively, with 11 bases between them.

J is TRBJ1-2 and V is TRBV21-1; the table's D call of TRBD1 was not tested on the DNA. TRBV21-1 corresponds to a pseudogene. This CDR3 region has 14 residues. The CDR3 DNA reads TGTGCCATCCCCTCGGACAGGGGATTATATGGCTACACCTTC. Its protein product is CAIPSDRGLYGYTF.